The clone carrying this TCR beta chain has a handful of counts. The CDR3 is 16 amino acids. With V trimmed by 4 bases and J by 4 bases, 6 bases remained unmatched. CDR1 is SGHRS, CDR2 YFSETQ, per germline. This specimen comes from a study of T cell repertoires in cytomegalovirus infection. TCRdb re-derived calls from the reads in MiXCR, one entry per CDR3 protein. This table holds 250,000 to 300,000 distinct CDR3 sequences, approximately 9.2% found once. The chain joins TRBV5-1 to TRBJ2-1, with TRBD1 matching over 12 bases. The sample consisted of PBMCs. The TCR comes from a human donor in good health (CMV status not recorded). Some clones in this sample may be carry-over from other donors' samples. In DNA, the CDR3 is TGCGCCAGCAGCAATGGGGACAGGGGGCTATACAATGAGCAGTTCTTC. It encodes CASSNGDRGLYNEQFF.